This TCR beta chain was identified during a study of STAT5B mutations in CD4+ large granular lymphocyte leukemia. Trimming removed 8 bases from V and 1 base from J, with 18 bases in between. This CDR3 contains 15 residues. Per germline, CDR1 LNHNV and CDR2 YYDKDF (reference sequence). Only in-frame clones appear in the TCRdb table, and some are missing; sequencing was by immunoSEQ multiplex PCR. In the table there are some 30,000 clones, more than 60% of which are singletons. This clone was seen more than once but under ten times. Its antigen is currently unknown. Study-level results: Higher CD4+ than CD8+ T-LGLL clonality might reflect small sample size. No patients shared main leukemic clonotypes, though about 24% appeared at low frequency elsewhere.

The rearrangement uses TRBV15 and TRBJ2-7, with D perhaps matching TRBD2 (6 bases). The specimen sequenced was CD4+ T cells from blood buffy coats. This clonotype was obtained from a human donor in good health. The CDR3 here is CATGTRDSRSYEQYF. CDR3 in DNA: TGTGCCACCGGGACGAGGGACTCCCGATCCTACGAGCAGTACTTC.